Shown below are 6 T cell receptor beta chains from a single sample sequenced in a study of blood T cell repertoires in COVID-19. The table came from immunoSEQ multiplex PCR; TCRdb's copy has only in-frame clones and leaves some out. The sample yields fewer than 450,000 clones, roughly 90% seen once. The sequencing sample was made of peripheral blood. These receptor sequences come from an older woman with COVID-19, enrolled during active disease.

CDR3 coding DNA: TGCGCCAGCAGCTACCGGACAGGGGAGGGCGAGCAGTACTTC. Amino acids: CASSYRTGEGEQYF. The chain uses TRBV5-1 and TRBJ2-7; TRBD1 agrees at 9 bases. Germline CDR1 SGHRS, CDR2 YFSETQ. There are 14 residues in the CDR3. The junction had 7 bases not matched to a gene; V was cut back by 3 bases and J by 6 bases.

J is TRBJ2-1 and V is TRBV5-6, with a possible D match to TRBD2 (5 bases). From germline, CDR1 is SGHDT and CDR2 YYEEEE. Trimming cost V 2 bases and J 6 bases, with 15 bases left between them. The CDR3 spans 15 residues. The CDR3 sequence is CASSFGLEASNEQFF. For the CDR3, the DNA is TGTGCCAGCAGCTTTGGACTCGAAGCAAGCAATGAGCAGTTCTTC.

The rearrangement uses TRBV9 and TRBJ1-3; D not certain. Germline CDR1 reads SGDLS; CDR2 reads YYNGEE. This CDR3 region has 16 residues. Trimming cost V 4 bases and J 0 bases, with 14 bases left between them. The CDR3 DNA reads as TGTGCCAGCAGCTTCGCGCGGGAGAACTCTGGAAACACCATATATTTT. Its protein product is CASSFARENSGNTIYF.

V is TRBV10-3 and J is TRBJ2-3; TRBD1 might be the D (5 bases). Germline CDR1 ENHRY, CDR2 SYGVKD. This CDR3 has 15 residues. The V and J ends lost 3 bases and 4 bases respectively, with 14 bases between them. The CDR3 protein is CAISDPGRVADTQYF. The CDR3 nucleotides are TGTGCCATCAGTGATCCAGGCAGGGTAGCAGATACGCAGTATTTT.

This clone has only a few counts. The rearrangement uses TRBV10-1 and TRBJ2-7; D may be TRBD2 (7 bases). V lost 7 bases to trimming and J lost 7 bases, with 17 bases between them. The germline CDR1 and CDR2 sequences are WNHNN and SYGVQD (reference sequence). The CDR3 totals 13 residues. The CDR3 region has the DNA TGCGCCAGCACCGGGGGGCCCACGGGAGAGCAGTACTTC. Translated: CASTGGPTGEQYF.

The rearrangement joins TRBV11-2 to TRBJ1-6; the D is unclear. Germline V CDR1 and CDR2: SGHAT, FQNNGV. V shed 3 bases and J shed 8 bases, with 8 bases lying between them. This CDR3 is built from 13 residues. The DNA of the CDR3 is TGTGCCAGCAGCTTCGAACCAGATTCACCCCTCCACTTT. Translation gives CASSFEPDSPLHF.